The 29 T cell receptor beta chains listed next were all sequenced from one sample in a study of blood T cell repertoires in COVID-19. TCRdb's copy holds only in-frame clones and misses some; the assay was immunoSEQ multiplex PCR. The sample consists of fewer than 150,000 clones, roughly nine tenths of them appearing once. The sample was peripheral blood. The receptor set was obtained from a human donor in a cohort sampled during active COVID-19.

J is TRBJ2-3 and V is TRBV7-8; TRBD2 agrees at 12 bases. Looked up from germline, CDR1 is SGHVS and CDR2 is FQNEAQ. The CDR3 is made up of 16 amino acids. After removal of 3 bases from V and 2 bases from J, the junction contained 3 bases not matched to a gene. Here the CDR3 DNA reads TGTGCCAGCAGCTTTCGGACTAGCGGGATCACAGATACGCAGTATTTT. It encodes CASSFRTSGITDTQYF.

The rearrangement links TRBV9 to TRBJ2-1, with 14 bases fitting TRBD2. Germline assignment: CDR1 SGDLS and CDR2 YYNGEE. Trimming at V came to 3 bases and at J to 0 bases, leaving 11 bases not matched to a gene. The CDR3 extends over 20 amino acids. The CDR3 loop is CASSAPRTSGGSSSYNEQFF. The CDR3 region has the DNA TGTGCCAGCAGCGCCCCCAGGACTAGCGGGGGGTCGAGCTCCTACAATGAGCAGTTCTTC.

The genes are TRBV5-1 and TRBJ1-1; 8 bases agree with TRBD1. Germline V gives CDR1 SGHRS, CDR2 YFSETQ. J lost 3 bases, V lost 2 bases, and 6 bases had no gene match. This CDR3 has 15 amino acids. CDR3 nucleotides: TGCGCCAGCAGCTTCGGGGGACAGGAGCACACTGAAGCTTTCTTT. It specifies CASSFGGQEHTEAFF.

The CDR3 sequence is CASGTGNQPQHF. In nucleotides, the CDR3 is TGTGCCAGCGGGACAGGAAATCAGCCCCAGCATTTT. The chain links TRBV6-5 to TRBJ1-5; 8 bases match TRBD1. Germline V gene lookup returns CDR1 MNHEY and CDR2 SVGAGI. This CDR3 has 12 residues. Unmatched junction bases numbered 1, after V lost 8 bases and J lost 4 bases.

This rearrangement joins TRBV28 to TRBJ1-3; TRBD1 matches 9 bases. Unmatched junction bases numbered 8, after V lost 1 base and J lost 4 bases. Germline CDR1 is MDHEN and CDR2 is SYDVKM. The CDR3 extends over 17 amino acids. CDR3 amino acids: CASSLSTGGAGGNTIYF. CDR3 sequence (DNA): TGTGCCAGCAGTTTATCCACAGGGGGCGCGGGAGGAAACACCATATATTTT. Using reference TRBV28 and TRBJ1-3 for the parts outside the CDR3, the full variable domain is DVKVTQSSRYLVKRTGEKVFLECVQDMDHENMFWYRQDPGLGLRLIYFSYDVKMKEKGDIPEGYSVSREKKERFSLILESASTNQTSMYLCASSLSTGGAGGNTIYFGEGSWLTVV.

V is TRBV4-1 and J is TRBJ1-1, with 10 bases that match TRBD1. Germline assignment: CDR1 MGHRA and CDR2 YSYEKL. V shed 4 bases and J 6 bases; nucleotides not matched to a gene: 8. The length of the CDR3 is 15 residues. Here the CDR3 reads CASSPPTGGPPEAFF. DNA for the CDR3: TGCGCCAGCAGCCCGCCGACAGGGGGCCCCCCTGAAGCTTTCTTT.

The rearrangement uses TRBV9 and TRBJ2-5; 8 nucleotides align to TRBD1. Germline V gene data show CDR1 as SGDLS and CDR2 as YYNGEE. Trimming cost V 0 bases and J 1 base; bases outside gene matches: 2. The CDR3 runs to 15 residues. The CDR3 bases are TGTGCCAGCAGCGTAGCTACAGGGGGCCAAGAGACCCAGTACTTC. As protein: CASSVATGGQETQYF. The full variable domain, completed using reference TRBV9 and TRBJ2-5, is DSGVTQTPKHLITATGQRVTLRCSPRSGDLSVYWYQQSLDQGLQFLIQYYNGEERAKGNILERFSAQQFPDLHSELNLSSLELGDSALYFCASSVATGGQETQYFGPGTRLLVL.

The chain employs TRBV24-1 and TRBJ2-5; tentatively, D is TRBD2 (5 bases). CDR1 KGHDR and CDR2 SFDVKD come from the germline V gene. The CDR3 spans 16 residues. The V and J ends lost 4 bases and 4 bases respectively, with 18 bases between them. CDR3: CATSDHSLGGRETQYF. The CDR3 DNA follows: TGTGCCACCAGTGACCACTCGTTAGGAGGAAGAGAGACCCAGTACTTC.

Written as DNA, the CDR3 is TGCGCCAGCAGCTTGGACAGCGGACAAGAGACCCAGTACTTC. This codes for CASSLDSGQETQYF. The genes are TRBV5-1 and TRBJ2-5, with D perhaps matching TRBD2 (5 bases). V was cut by 0 bases and J by 2 bases, with 8 bases left in between. CDR3 size: 14 residues. Looked up from germline, CDR1 is SGHRS and CDR2 is YFSETQ.

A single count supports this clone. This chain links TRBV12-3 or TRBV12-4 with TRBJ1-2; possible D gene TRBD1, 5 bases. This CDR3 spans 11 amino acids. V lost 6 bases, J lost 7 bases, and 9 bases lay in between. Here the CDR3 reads CASSREGGYTF. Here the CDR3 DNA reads TGTGCCAGCAGCAGGGAAGGTGGCTACACCTTC.

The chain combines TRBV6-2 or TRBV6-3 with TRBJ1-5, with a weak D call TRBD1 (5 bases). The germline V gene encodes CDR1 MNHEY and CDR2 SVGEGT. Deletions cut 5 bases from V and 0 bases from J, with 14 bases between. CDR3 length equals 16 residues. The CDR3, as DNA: TGTGCCAGCAGTCACCAAGGAGGGACTAGCAATCAGCCCCAGCATTTT. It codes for CASSHQGGTSNQPQHF.

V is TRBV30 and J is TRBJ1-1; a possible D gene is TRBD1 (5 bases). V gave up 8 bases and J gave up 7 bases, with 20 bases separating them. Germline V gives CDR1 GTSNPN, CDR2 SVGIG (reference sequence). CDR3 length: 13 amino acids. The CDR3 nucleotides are TGTGCCGGACACCCACAGGTAAAGGATGAAGCTTTCTTT. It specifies CAGHPQVKDEAFF.

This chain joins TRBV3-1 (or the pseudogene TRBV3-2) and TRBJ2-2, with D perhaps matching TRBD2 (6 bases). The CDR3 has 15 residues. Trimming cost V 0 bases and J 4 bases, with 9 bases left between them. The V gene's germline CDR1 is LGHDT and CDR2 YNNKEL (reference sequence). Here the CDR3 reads CASSQDWGVTGELFF. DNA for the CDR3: TGTGCCAGCAGCCAAGATTGGGGGGTCACCGGGGAGCTGTTTTTT.

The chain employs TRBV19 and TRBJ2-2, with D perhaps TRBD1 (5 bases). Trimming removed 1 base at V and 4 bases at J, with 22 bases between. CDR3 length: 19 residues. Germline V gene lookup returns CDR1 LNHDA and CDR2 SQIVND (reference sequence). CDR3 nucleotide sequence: TGTGCCAGTAGTATAGGGGTTTGGGGCTTCCAAGTCGGCACCGGGGAGCTGTTTTTT. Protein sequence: CASSIGVWGFQVGTGELFF.

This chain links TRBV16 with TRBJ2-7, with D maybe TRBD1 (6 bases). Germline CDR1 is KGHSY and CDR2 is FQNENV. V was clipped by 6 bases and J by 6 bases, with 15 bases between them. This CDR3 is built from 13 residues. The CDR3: CASSPTGRSEQYF. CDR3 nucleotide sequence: TGTGCCAGCAGTCCTACAGGGAGAAGCGAGCAGTACTTC.

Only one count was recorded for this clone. CDR3 loop: CASSSVTGAKGETQYF. In nucleotides, the CDR3 is TGCGCCAGCAGCTCGGTGACAGGGGCAAAGGGCGAGACCCAGTACTTC. The chain has TRBV5-1 and TRBJ2-5; 8 nucleotides agree with TRBD1. J gave up 5 bases and V 3 bases, and 12 bases lay outside the gene matches. Germline CDR1 SGHRS, CDR2 YFSETQ. The CDR3 totals 16 residues.

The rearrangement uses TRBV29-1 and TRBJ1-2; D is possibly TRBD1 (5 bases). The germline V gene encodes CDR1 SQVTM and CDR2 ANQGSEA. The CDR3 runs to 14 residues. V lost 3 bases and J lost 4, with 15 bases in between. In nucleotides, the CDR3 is TGCAGCGTTGATTGGTGGGGGGACTTCTATGGCTACACCTTC. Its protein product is CSVDWWGDFYGYTF.

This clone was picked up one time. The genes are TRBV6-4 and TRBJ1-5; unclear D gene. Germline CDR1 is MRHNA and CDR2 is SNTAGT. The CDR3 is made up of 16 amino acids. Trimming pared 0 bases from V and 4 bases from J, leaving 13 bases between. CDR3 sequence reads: CASSDSNVGPNQPQHF. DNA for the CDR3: TGTGCCAGCAGTGACTCGAACGTTGGGCCAAATCAGCCCCAGCATTTT.

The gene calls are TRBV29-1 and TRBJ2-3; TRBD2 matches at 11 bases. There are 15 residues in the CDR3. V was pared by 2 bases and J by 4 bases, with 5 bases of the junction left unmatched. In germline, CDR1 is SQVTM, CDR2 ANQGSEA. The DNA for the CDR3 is TGCAGCGTTGAACGGCTAGCGGGGGGTTCAGATACGCAGTATTTT. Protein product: CSVERLAGGSDTQYF.

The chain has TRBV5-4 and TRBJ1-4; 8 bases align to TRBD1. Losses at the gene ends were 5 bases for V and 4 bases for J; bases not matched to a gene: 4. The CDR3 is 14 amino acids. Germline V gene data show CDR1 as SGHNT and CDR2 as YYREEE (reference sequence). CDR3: CASRQDRVNEKLFF. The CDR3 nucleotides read TGTGCCAGCAGACAGGACAGGGTTAATGAAAAACTGTTTTTT.

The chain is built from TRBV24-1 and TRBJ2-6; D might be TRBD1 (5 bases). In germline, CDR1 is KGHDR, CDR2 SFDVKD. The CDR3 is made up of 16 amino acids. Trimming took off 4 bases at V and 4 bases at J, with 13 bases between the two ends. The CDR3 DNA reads TGTGCCACCAGTGACCCAGGGCTCTCAGGGGCCAACGTCCTGACTTTC. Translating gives CATSDPGLSGANVLTF.

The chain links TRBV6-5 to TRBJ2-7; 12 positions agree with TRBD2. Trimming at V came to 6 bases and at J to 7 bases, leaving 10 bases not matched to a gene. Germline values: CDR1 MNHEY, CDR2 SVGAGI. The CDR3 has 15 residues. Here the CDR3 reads CASSALAGGPVEQYF. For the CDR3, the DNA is TGTGCCAGCAGCGCGCTAGCGGGAGGGCCTGTTGAGCAGTACTTC.

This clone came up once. The DNA of the CDR3 is TGCAGCGCCTTTGACAGGGGTGAAGCTTTCTTT. Protein sequence: CSAFDRGEAFF. The rearrangement joins TRBV29-1 to TRBJ1-1; 8 nucleotides match TRBD1. Per germline, CDR1 SQVTM and CDR2 ANQGSEA. The J segment lost 7 bases and the V segment lost 7 bases, leaving 5 bases of the junction unmatched. The CDR3 loop spans 11 amino acids.

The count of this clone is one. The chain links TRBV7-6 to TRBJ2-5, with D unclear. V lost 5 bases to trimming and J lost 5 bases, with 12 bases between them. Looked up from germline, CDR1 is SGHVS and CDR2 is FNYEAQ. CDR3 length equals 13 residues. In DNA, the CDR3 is TGTGCCAGCAGCGGGTCAGCACAGGAGACCCAGTACTTC. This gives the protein CASSGSAQETQYF. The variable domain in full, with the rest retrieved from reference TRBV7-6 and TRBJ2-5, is GAGVSQSPRYKVTKRGQDVALRCDPISGHVSLYWYRQALGQGPEFLTYFNYEAQQDKSGLPNDRFSAERPEGSISTLTIQRTEQRDSAMYRCASSGSAQETQYFGPGTRLLVL.

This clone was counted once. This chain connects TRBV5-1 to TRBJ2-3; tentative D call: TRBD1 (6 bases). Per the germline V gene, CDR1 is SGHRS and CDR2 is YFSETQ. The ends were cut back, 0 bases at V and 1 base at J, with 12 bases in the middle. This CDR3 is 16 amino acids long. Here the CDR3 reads CASSLGRGPGTDTQYF. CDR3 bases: TGCGCCAGCAGCTTGGGCAGGGGTCCGGGCACAGATACGCAGTATTTT. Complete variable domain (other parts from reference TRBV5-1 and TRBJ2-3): KAGVTQTPRYLIKTRGQQVTLSCSPISGHRSVSWYQQTPGQGLQFLFEYFSETQRNKGNFPGRFSGRQFSNSRSEMNVSTLELGDSALYLCASSLGRGPGTDTQYFGPGTRLTVL.

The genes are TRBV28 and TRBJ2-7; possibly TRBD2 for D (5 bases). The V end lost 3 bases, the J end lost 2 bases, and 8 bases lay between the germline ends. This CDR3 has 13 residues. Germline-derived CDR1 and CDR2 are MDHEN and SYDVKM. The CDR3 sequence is CASSFLAAYEQYF. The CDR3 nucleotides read TGTGCCAGCAGTTTTCTAGCAGCCTACGAGCAGTACTTC.

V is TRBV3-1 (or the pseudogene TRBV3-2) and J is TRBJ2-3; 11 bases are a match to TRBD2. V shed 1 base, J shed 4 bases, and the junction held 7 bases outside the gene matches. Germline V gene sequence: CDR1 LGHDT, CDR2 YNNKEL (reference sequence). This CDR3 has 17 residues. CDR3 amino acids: CASSQAPTSGTADTQYF. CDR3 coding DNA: TGTGCCAGCAGCCAAGCACCGACTAGCGGGACGGCAGATACGCAGTATTTT.

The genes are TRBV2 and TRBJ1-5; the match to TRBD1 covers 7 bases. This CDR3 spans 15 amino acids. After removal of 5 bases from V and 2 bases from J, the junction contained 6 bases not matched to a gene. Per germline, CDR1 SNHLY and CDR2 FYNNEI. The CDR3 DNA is TGTGCCAGCAGTATGACCAGGGGGGGCAATCAGCCCCAGCATTTT. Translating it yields CASSMTRGGNQPQHF.

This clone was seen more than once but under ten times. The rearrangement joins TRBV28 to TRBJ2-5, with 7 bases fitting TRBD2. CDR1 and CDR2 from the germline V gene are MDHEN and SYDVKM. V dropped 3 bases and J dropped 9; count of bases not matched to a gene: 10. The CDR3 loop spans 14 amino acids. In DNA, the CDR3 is TGTGCCAGCAGTTTGTGGGGGGGACCCAGGCCCCAGTACTTC. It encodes CASSLWGGPRPQYF. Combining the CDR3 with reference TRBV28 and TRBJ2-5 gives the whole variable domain DVKVTQSSRYLVKRTGEKVFLECVQDMDHENMFWYRQDPGLGLRLIYFSYDVKMKEKGDIPEGYSVSREKKERFSLILESASTNQTSMYLCASSLWGGPRPQYFGPGTRLLVL.